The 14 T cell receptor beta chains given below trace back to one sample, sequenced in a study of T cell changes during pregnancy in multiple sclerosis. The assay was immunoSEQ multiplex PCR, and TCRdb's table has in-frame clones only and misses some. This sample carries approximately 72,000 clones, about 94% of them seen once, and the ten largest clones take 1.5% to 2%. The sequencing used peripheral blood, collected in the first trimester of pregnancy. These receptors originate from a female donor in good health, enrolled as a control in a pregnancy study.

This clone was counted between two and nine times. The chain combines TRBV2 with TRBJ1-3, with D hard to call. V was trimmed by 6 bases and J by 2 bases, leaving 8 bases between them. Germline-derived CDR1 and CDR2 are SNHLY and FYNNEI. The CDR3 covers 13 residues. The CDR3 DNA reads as TGTGCCAGCAGGGTGGAGGCTGGAAACACCATATATTTT. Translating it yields CASRVEAGNTIYF. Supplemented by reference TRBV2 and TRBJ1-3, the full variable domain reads EPEVTQTPSHQVTQMGQEVILRCVPISNHLYFYWYRQILGQKVEFLVSFYNNEISEKSEIFDDQFSVERPDGSNFTLKIRSTKLEDSAMYFCASRVEAGNTIYFGEGSWLTVV.

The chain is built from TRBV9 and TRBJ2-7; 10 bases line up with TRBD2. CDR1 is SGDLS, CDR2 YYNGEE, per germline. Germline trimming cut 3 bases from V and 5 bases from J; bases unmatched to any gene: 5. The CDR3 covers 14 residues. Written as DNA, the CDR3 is TGTGCCAGCAGCGGGAGGACTAGCGGCAACGAGCAGTACTTC. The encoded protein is CASSGRTSGNEQYF.

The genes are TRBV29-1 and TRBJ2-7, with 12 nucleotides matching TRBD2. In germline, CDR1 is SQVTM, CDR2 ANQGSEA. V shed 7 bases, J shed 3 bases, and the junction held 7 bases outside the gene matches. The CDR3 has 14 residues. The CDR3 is CSARTSGKGYEQYF. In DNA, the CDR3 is TGCAGCGCCAGGACTAGCGGGAAGGGCTACGAGCAGTACTTC.

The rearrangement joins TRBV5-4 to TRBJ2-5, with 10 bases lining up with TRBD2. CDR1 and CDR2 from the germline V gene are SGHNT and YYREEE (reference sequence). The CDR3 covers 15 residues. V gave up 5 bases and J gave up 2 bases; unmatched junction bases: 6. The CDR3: CASRRGLAEQETQYF. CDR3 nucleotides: TGTGCCAGCAGACGTGGACTAGCGGAACAAGAGACCCAGTACTTC.

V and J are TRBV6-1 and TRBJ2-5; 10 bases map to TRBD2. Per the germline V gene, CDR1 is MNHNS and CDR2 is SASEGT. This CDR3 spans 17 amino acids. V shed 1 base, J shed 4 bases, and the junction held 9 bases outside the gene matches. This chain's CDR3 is CASSEEPSGSEGETQYF. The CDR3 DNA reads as TGTGCCAGCAGTGAAGAGCCTAGCGGGAGCGAGGGAGAGACCCAGTACTTC.

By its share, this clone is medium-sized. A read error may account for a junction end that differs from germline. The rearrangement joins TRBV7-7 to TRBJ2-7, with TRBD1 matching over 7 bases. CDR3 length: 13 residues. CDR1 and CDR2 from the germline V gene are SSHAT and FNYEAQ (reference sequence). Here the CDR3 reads CASSPGGPYEQYF. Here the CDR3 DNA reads TGTGCTAGCAGCCCAGGGGGACCCTACGAGCAGTACTTC.

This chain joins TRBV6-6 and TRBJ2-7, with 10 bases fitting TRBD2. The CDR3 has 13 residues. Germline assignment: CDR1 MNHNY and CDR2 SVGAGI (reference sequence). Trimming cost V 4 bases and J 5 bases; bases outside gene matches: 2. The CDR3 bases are TGTGCCAGCAGTTCCCTAGCGGGAGACGAGCAGTACTTC. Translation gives CASSSLAGDEQYF.

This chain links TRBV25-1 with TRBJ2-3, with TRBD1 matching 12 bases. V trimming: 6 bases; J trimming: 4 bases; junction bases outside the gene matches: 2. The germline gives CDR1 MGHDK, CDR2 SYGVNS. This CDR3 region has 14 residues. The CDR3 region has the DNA TGTGCCAGCAGGGGGACAGGGGGCTCAGATACGCAGTATTTT. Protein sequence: CASRGTGGSDTQYF.

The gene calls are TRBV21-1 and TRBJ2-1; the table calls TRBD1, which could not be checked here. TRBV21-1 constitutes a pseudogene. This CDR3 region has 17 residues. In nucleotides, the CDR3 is TGTGCCAGCAGCGTCAACCCTCGGACAGGGTGGGACAATGAGCAGTTCTTC. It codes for CASSVNPRTGWDNEQFF.

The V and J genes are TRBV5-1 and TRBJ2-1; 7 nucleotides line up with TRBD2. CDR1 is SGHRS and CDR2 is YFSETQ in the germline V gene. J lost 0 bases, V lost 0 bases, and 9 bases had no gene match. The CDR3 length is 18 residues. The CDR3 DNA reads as TGCGCCAGCAGCTTGGTCCTAGCGGTCCTTAGCTCCTACAATGAGCAGTTCTTC. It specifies CASSLVLAVLSSYNEQFF.

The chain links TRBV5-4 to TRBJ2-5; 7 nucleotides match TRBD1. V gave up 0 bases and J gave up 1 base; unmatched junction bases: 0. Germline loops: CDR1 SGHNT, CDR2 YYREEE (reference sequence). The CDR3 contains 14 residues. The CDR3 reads CASSLGQGQETQYF. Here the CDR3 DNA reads TGTGCCAGCAGCTTGGGACAGGGCCAAGAGACCCAGTACTTC.

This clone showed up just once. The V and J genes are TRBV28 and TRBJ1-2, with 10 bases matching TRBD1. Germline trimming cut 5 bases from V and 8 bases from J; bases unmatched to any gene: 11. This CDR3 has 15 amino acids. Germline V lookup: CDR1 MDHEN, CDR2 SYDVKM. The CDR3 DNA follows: TGTGCCAGCAGTAGGGGCGGACAGGGGGATGTCGGCTACACCTTC. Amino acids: CASSRGGQGDVGYTF.

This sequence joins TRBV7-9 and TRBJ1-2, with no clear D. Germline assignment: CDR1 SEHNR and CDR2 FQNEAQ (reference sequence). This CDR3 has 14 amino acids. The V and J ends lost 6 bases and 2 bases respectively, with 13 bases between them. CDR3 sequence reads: CASRAAGLNYGYTF. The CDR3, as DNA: TGTGCCAGCAGGGCGGCGGGATTGAACTATGGCTACACCTTC.

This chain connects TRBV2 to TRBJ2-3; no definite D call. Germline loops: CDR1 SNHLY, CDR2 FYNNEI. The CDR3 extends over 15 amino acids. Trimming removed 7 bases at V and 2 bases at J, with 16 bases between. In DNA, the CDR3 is TGTGCCAGCACAGGCACATTTTTTGACACAGATACGCAGTATTTT. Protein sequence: CASTGTFFDTDTQYF.